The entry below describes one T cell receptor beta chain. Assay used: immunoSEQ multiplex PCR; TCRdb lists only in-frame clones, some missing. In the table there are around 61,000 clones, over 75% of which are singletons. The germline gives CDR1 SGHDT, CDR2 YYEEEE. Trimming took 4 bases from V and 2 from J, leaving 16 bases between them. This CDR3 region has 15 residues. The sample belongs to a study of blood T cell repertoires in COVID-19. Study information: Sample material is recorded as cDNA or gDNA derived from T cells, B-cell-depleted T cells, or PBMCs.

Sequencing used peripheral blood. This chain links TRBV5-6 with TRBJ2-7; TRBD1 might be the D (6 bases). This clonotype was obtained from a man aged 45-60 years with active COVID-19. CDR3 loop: CASSAGDRPAYEQYF. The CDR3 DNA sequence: TGTGCCAGCAGCGCAGGGGACCGTCCCGCCTACGAGCAGTACTTC.